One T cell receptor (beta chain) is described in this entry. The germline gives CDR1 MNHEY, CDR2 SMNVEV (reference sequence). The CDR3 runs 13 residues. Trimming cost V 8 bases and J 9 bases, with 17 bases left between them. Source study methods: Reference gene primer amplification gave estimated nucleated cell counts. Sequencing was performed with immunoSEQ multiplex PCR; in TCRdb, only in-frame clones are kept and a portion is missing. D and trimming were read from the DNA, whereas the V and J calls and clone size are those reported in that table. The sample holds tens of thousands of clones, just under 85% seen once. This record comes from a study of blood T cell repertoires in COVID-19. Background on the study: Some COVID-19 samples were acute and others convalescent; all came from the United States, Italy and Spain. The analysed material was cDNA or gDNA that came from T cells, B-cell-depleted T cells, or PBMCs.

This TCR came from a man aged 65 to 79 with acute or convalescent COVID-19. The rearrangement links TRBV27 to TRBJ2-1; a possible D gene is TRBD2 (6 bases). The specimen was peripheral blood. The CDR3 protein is CASGRTSSGEQFF. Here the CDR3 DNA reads TGTGCCAGCGGAAGAACTAGCTCCGGTGAGCAGTTCTTC.